The clone carrying this T cell receptor beta chain was picked up a small number of times. Antigen specificity is unknown. This record comes from a study of tumor-infiltrating lymphocytes in primary liver carcinoma. On the study more broadly: Samples gave roughly 3.65 to 8 million productive TCRbeta reads, similar across tissue types.

Production of TCR beta cDNA used roughly 0.55 ug total RNA together with a constant-region primer. Three-round nested multiplex PCR performed with slightly modified ARM-PCR produced the TCR beta libraries. TRBV1-TRBV30 forward primers paired with a C-beta reverse primer drove the first two PCR rounds, roughly 9 cycles each. Each CDR3 protein is one row after TCRdb ran MiXCR on the multiplex PCR reads. This sample carries roughly 330,000 distinct CDR3 sequences, 65% of them seen once, and the ten largest clones take about 6.5%. Study-level points and caveats: Overlap between tumor regions exceeded overlap of tumor with adjacent tissue or blood.

RNA isolated from unsorted whole blood supplied the blood RNA, with germline DNA also extracted. Trimming shortened V by 6 bases and J by 0 bases, and 8 bases separated the two germline ends. Germline CDR1 and CDR2: MDHEN and SYDVKM. This CDR3 is built from 14 residues. The TCR sequence derives from a man aged 35-49 years with primary liver carcinoma and hepatitis B virus infection. Sequenced material: peripheral blood. The chain employs TRBV28 and TRBJ2-2, with D hard to call. The CDR3 region is CASRGVANTGELFF. The CDR3 DNA reads as TGTGCCAGCAGGGGCGTCGCGAACACCGGGGAGCTGTTTTTT. Looking up the rest from reference TRBV28 and TRBJ2-2 gives the full variable domain: DVKVTQSSRYLVKRTGEKVFLECVQDMDHENMFWYRQDPGLGLRLIYFSYDVKMKEKGDIPEGYSVSREKKERFSLILESASTNQTSMYLCASRGVANTGELFFGEGSRLTVL.